Shown below are 17 T cell receptor beta chains from a single sample sequenced in a study of shared clonotypes between healthy human individuals. The protocol was immunoSEQ multiplex PCR, while the TCRdb copy is restricted to in-frame clones and leaves out a portion. The sample includes 950,000 to 1,100,000 clones, 78% of them seen just once. Sequencing used memory CD4+ T cells from PBMCs. Subset indicated: CD45RA-negative fraction. The receptors derive from a young man in good health. Some clones in this sample may be carry-over from other donors' samples.

This clone was counted only a few times. V is TRBV7-9 and J is TRBJ1-5, with D possibly matching TRBD1 (5 bases). Germline V CDR1 and CDR2: SEHNR, FQNEAQ (reference sequence). Trimming took 4 bases from V and 3 from J, leaving 13 bases between them. The CDR3 is 15 amino acids. CDR3 sequence reads: CASSSARQLNQPQHF. The CDR3 nucleotides read TGTGCCAGCAGCTCTGCCCGACAGCTCAATCAGCCCCAGCATTTT.

The CDR3 nucleotides read TGTGCCATCAGTGAGGCTCCCCATCGTGGAGAGACCCAGTACTTC. Residues: CAISEAPHRGETQYF. The chain recombines TRBV10-3 with TRBJ2-5; D unresolved. Germline values: CDR1 ENHRY, CDR2 SYGVKD. There are 15 residues in the CDR3. Trimming removed 2 bases from V and 4 bases from J, with 14 bases in between.

The J gene is TRBJ2-1, the V gene TRBV5-1; tentatively, D is TRBD2 (5 bases). Looked up from germline, CDR1 is SGHRS and CDR2 is YFSETQ. The CDR3 loop spans 15 amino acids. Trimming left V 0 bases short and J 3 bases short, with 10 bases between. For the CDR3, the DNA is TGCGCCAGCAGCTTGGGCCCCGGGGACTACAATGAGCAGTTCTTC. Translated: CASSLGPGDYNEQFF.

The V gene is TRBV4-2, the J gene TRBJ2-2; D unresolved. V lost 4 bases and J lost 3, with 6 bases in between. Germline-derived CDR1 and CDR2 are LGHNA and YNFKEQ. The CDR3 spans 13 residues. The CDR3, as DNA: TGTGCCAGCAGCCGAGGTTACACCGGGGAGCTGTTTTTT. Its protein product is CASSRGYTGELFF.

This clone was recorded a few times. In DNA form, the CDR3 reads TGTGCCAGCAGGCCCACAGGGGACACTGAAGCTTTCTTT. Encoded protein: CASRPTGDTEAFF. The V and J genes are TRBV25-1 and TRBJ1-1; TRBD1 aligns across 7 bases. Germline V gene sequence: CDR1 MGHDK, CDR2 SYGVNS. The CDR3 extends over 13 amino acids. J gave up 3 bases and V 6 bases, and 4 bases lay outside the gene matches.

This clone was detected ten times or more. CDR3 sequence: CASSPIQGQGQETQYF. The DNA of the CDR3 is TGTGCCAGCTCACCAATCCAGGGACAGGGTCAGGAGACCCAGTACTTC. V is TRBV18 and J is TRBJ2-5; TRBD1 aligns across 9 bases. Germline CDR1 KGHSH, CDR2 LQKENI. The CDR3 runs to 16 residues. V trimming: 2 bases; J trimming: 5 bases; junction bases outside the gene matches: 9. The full variable domain, its missing parts supplied by reference TRBV18 and TRBJ2-5, is NAGVMQNPRHLVRRRGQEARLRCSPMKGHSHVYWYRQLPEEGLKFMVYLQKENIIDESGMPKERFSAEFPKEGPSILRIQQVVRGDSAAYFCASSPIQGQGQETQYFGPGTRLLVL.

V gene TRBV28 combines with J gene TRBJ2-7, with D unclear. The CDR3 loop spans 11 amino acids. Trimming shortened V by 6 bases and J by 6 bases, and 9 bases separated the two germline ends. The V gene's germline CDR1 is MDHEN and CDR2 SYDVKM. CDR3 sequence reads: CASRARIEQYF. CDR3 DNA: TGTGCCAGCAGGGCCAGAATCGAGCAGTACTTC.

The rearrangement links TRBV7-3 to TRBJ2-2; 15 positions match TRBD2. This CDR3 region has 14 residues. V lost 11 bases to trimming and J lost 9 bases; unmatched junction nucleotides: 7. CDR1 and CDR2 (germline): SGHTA, FQGTGA. This CDR3 reads CASSGTSGGRELFF. The CDR3 DNA sequence: TGTGCCTCCTCCGGGACTAGCGGGGGGAGGGAGCTGTTTTTT.

The V gene is TRBV9, the J gene TRBJ2-7, with unresolved D. Germline loops: CDR1 SGDLS, CDR2 YYNGEE. The CDR3 is 15 amino acids. V gave up 0 bases and J gave up 2 bases, with 12 bases separating them. The CDR3 DNA reads TGTGCCAGCAGCGTAGAGGGTAGCCCTACCTACGAGCAGTACTTC. It is translated as CASSVEGSPTYEQYF.

The gene calls are TRBV28 and TRBJ2-7; TRBD1 is a possible D gene (5 bases). The CDR3 runs 12 residues. Germline loops: CDR1 MDHEN, CDR2 SYDVKM. Deletions cut 6 bases from V and 5 bases from J, with 11 bases between. CDR3 sequence (DNA): TGTGCCAGCAGGGGGCGCGGCGACGAGCAGTACTTC. Translating it yields CASRGRGDEQYF.

This chain uses TRBV7-8 with TRBJ1-3, with D possibly being TRBD1 (5 bases). Trimming took 5 bases from V and 0 from J, leaving 14 bases between them. The CDR3 length is 16 residues. Germline lookup yields CDR1 SGHVS and CDR2 FQNEAQ. This CDR3 is CASSRSRQNSGNTIYF. CDR3 nucleotide sequence: TGTGCCAGCAGCCGGAGCCGACAGAACTCTGGAAACACCATATATTTT.

The V and J genes are TRBV29-1 and TRBJ1-5, with 8 bases matching TRBD1. From germline, CDR1 is SQVTM and CDR2 ANQGSEA. There are 14 residues in the CDR3. Germline trimming cut 4 bases from V and 0 bases from J; bases unmatched to any gene: 2. CDR3 DNA: TGCAGCGTTGCGACAGGGGATAGCAATCAGCCCCAGCATTTT. Its protein product is CSVATGDSNQPQHF.

In its sample, this clone was seen many times. The CDR3, as DNA: TGCGCCAGCAGCCAAGGGTTGAGTGTCAATGAGCAGTTCTTC. Translating gives CASSQGLSVNEQFF. The genes are TRBV4-3 and TRBJ2-1; D not certain. The CDR3 covers 14 residues. Germline V gene data show CDR1 as LGHNA and CDR2 as YSLEER. V lost 1 base and J 6 bases, leaving 10 bases between the germline ends.

This clone was counted once. The J gene is TRBJ2-7, the V gene TRBV4-3; 12 bases are a match to TRBD2. CDR1 and CDR2 from the germline V gene are LGHNA and YSLEER. Trimming at V came to 0 bases and at J to 3 bases, leaving 3 bases not matched to a gene. The CDR3 consists of 16 residues. CDR3 protein: CASSQEGLAGLYEQYF. CDR3 in DNA: TGCGCCAGCAGCCAAGAAGGACTAGCGGGGCTCTACGAGCAGTACTTC.

The chain carries TRBV30 and TRBJ1-5, with D unclear. The germline V gene has CDR1 GTSNPN and CDR2 SVGIG (reference sequence). V was clipped by 1 base and J by 7 bases, with 11 bases between them. The CDR3 consists of 13 residues. The CDR3 here is CAWSGEGGQPQHF. The CDR3 coding sequence is TGTGCCTGGAGTGGTGAGGGTGGGCAGCCCCAGCATTTT.

This clone has more than one count but fewer than ten. V is TRBV5-4 and J is TRBJ2-7, with D maybe TRBD2 (6 bases). The germline V gene encodes CDR1 SGHNT and CDR2 YYREEE (reference sequence). The V and J ends lost 3 bases and 5 bases respectively, with 18 bases between them. This CDR3 contains 15 residues. The CDR3 DNA sequence: TGTGCCAGCAGCTCCCGGCAAGGAGGGAACGACGAGCAGTACTTC. Protein sequence: CASSSRQGGNDEQYF.

This sequence joins TRBV28 and TRBJ2-7; 8 bases fit TRBD1. The CDR3 loop spans 15 amino acids. In germline, CDR1 is MDHEN, CDR2 SYDVKM. V lost 4 bases to trimming and J lost 2 bases; unmatched junction nucleotides: 7. In DNA form, the CDR3 reads TGTGCCAGCAGTTCTCCGGGACAGGCACCCTACGAGCAGTACTTC. This gives the protein CASSSPGQAPYEQYF.